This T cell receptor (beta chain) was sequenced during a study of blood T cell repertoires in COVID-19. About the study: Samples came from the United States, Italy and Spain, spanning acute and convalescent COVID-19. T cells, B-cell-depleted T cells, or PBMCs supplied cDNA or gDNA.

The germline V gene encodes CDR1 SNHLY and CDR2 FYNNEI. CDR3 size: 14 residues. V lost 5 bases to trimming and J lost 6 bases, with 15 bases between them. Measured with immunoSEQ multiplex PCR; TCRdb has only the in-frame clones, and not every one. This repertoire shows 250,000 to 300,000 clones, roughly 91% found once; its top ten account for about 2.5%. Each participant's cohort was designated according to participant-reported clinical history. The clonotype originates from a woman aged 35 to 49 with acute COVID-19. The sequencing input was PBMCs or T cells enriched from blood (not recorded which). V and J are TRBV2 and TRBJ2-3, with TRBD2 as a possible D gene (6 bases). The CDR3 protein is CASSYGGFPDTQYF. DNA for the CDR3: TGTGCCAGCAGTTACGGGGGATTCCCGGATACGCAGTATTTT.